This TCR beta chain was documented in a study of identical twins. This clonotype was detected many times. Using its own MiXCR run on the 5' RACE reads, TCRdb lists one record per CDR3 protein. The repertoire consists of approximately 670,000 distinct CDR3 sequences, with roughly 6% occurring once and the leading ten covering roughly 2%. Material: naive T cells sorted from blood. The sequence was obtained from a man between 18 and 35 years old in good health.

This chain's CDR3 is CASSPKQEQFF. The CDR3 coding sequence is TGTGCCAGCAGCCCTAAACAGGAGCAGTTCTTC. The gene calls are TRBV12-3 or TRBV12-4 and TRBJ2-1; no definite D call. The V end lost 6 bases, the J end lost 10 bases, and 10 bases lay between the germline ends. The CDR3 is 11 amino acids.